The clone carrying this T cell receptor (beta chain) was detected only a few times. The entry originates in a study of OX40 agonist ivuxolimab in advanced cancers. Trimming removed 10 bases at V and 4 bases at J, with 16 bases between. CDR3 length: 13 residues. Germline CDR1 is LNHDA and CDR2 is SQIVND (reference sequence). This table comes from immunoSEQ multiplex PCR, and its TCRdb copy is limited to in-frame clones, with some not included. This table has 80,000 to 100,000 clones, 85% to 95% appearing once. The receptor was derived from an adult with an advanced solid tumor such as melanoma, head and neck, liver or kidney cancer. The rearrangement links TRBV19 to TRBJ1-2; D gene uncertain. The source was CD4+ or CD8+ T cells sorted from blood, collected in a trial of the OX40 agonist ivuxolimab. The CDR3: CATMTGSAYGYTF. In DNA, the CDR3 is TGTGCCACGATGACGGGCAGCGCCTATGGCTACACCTTC.